This T cell receptor beta chain stems from a study of shared clonotypes between healthy human individuals. Study information: CD4 naive cells filled three plates per donor, CD4 memory three, CD8 naive two and CD8 memory one.

Measured with immunoSEQ multiplex PCR; TCRdb has only the in-frame clones, and not every one. The repertoire holds 300,000 to 400,000 clones, with less than 85% as singletons. The CDR3 totals 13 residues. The V end was cut by 1 base, the J end by 4 bases, with 4 bases between. Germline-derived CDR1 and CDR2 are LNHDA and SQIVND (reference sequence). Sequencing used memory CD4+ T cells sorted from blood. Subset meaning: CD45RA-negative fraction. This sequence joins TRBV19 and TRBJ2-2, with D unclear. The TCR comes from a man aged 25-45 years in good health. Written as DNA, the CDR3 is TGTGCCAGTAGTATAGTCACCACCGGGGAGCTGTTTTTT. This sequence encodes CASSIVTTGELFF. Full variable domain (outside the CDR3, taken from reference TRBV19 and TRBJ2-2): DGGITQSPKYLFRKEGQNVTLSCEQNLNHDAMYWYRQDPGQGLRLIYYSQIVNDFQKGDIAEGYSVSREKKESFPLTVTSAQKNPTAFYLCASSIVTTGELFFGEGSRLTVL.